The source of this T cell receptor (beta chain) is a study of T cells in localized non-small cell lung cancer. Repertoires were generated with immunoSEQ multiplex PCR, while TCRdb's copy carries only in-frame clones and drops some. This table holds roughly 15,000 clones, 75% to 90% found once. V was trimmed by 6 bases and J by 10 bases, leaving 16 bases between them. The CDR3 sequence is 14 residues long. CDR1 and CDR2 (germline): SGHVS, FQNEAQ. Study findings and constraints: Tumor samples were not multi-region, leaving intratumor heterogeneity unexcluded. Uninvolved adjacent lung had the highest recorded T cell clonality, with tumor below it. Among the top 100 tumor clones, a median 57 appeared in adjacent lung.

About this clone: Its antigen is currently unknown.

The material sequenced was peripheral blood, taken before any cancer treatment. The V call is TRBV7-8, the J call TRBJ1-6, with D perhaps TRBD1 (5 bases). The receptor was derived from a woman aged 35-75 years with stage I lung adenocarcinoma. This CDR3 is CASRIDRGASPLHF. The CDR3 DNA follows: TGTGCCAGCAGGATAGACAGAGGGGCATCACCCCTCCACTTT.